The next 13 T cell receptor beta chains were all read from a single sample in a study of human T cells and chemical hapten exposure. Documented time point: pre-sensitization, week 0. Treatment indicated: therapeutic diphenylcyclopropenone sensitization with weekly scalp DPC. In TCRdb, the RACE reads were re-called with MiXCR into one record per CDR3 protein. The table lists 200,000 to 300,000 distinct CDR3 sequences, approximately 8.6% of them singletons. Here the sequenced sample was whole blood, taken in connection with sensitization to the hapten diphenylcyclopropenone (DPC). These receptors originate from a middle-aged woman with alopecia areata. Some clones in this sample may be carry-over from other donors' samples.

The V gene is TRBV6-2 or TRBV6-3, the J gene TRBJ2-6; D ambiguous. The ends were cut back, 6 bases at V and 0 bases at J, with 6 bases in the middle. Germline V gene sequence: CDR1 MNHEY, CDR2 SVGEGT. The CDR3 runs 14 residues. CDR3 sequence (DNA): TGTGCCAGCAGGGAGCACTCTGGGGCCAACGTCCTGACTTTC. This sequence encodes CASREHSGANVLTF.

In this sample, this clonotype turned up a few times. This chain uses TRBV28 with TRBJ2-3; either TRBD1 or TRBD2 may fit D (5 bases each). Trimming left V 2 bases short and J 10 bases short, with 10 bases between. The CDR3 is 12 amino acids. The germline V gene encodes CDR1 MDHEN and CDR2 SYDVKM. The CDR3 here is CASSLGGDPQYF. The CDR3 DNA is TGTGCCAGCAGTTTAGGGGGTGATCCGCAGTATTTT.

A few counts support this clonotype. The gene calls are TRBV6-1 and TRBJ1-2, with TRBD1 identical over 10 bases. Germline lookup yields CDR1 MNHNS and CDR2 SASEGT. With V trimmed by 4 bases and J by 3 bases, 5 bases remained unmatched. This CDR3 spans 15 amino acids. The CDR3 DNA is TGTGCCAGCAGTGCCTGGACAGGGGGGGACTATGGCTACACCTTC. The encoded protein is CASSAWTGGDYGYTF.

CDR3 nucleotide sequence: TGTGCCAGCAGTGAGACGGCGAACACCGGGGAGCTGTTTTTT. Its translation: CASSETANTGELFF. The chain has TRBV6-1 and TRBJ2-2, with no clear D. From germline, CDR1 is MNHNS and CDR2 SASEGT. V lost 3 bases, J lost 0 bases, and 5 bases lay in between. This CDR3 has 14 residues.

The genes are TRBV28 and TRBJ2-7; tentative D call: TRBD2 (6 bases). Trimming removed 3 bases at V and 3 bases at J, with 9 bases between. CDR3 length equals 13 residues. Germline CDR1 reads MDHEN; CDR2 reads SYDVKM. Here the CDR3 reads CASSFGSFYEQYF. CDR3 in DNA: TGTGCCAGCAGTTTCGGGAGTTTCTACGAGCAGTACTTC. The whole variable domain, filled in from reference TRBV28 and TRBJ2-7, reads DVKVTQSSRYLVKRTGEKVFLECVQDMDHENMFWYRQDPGLGLRLIYFSYDVKMKEKGDIPEGYSVSREKKERFSLILESASTNQTSMYLCASSFGSFYEQYFGPGTRLTVT.

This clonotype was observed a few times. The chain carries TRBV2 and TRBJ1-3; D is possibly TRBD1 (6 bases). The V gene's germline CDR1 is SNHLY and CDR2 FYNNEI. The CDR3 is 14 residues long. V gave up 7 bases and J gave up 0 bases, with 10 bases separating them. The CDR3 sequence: CASKDSYSGNTIYF. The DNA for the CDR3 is TGTGCCAGCAAGGACAGTTACTCTGGAAACACCATATATTTT.

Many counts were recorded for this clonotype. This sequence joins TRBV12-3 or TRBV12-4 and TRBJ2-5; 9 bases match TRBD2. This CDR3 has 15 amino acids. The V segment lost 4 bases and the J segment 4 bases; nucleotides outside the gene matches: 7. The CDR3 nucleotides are TGTGCCAGCAGTTCTAGCGGGAAAGAGGGAGAGACCCAGTACTTC. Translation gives CASSSSGKEGETQYF.

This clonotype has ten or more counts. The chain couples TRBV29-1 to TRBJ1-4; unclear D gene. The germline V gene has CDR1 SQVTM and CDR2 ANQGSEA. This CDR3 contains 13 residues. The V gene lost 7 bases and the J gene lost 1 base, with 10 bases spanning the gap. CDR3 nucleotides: TGCAGCGCCATCAGCCAAACTAATGAAAAACTGTTTTTT. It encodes CSAISQTNEKLFF.

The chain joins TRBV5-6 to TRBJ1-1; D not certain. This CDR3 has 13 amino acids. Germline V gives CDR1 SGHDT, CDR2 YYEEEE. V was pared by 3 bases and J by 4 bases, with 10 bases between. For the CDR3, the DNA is TGTGCCAGCAGCTATCCCGGAGCCACTGAAGCTTTCTTT. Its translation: CASSYPGATEAFF. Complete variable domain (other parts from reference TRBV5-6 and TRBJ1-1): DAGVTQSPTHLIKTRGQQVTLRCSPKSGHDTVSWYQQALGQGPQFIFQYYEEEERQRGNFPDRFSGHQFPNYSSELNVNALLLGDSALYLCASSYPGATEAFFGQGTRLTVV.

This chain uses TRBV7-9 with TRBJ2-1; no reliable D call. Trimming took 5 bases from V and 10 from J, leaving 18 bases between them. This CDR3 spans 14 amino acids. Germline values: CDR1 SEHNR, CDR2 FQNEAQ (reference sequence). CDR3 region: CASSRTQAEHEQFF. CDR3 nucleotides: TGTGCCAGCAGCCGTACTCAGGCCGAACACGAGCAGTTCTTC.

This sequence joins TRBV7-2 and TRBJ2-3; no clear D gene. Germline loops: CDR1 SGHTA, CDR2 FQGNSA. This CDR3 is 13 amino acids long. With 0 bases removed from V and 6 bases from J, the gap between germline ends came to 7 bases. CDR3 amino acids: CASSLALGDTQYF. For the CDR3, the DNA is TGTGCCAGCAGCTTAGCGCTCGGGGATACGCAGTATTTT.

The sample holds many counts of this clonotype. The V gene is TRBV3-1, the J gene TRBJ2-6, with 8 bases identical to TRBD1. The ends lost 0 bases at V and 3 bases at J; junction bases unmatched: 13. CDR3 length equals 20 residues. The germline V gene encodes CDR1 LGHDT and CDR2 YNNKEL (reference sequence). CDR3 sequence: CASSQDHPGTGQGGANVLTF. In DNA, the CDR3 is TGTGCCAGCAGCCAAGATCATCCTGGGACAGGCCAAGGTGGGGCCAACGTCCTGACTTTC.

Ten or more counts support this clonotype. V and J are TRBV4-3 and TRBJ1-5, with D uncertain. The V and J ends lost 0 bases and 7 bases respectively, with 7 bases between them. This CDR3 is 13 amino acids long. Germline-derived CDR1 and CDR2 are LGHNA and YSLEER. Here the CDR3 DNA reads TGCGCCAGCAGCCAAGATGTAGACCAGCCCCAGCATTTT. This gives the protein CASSQDVDQPQHF.